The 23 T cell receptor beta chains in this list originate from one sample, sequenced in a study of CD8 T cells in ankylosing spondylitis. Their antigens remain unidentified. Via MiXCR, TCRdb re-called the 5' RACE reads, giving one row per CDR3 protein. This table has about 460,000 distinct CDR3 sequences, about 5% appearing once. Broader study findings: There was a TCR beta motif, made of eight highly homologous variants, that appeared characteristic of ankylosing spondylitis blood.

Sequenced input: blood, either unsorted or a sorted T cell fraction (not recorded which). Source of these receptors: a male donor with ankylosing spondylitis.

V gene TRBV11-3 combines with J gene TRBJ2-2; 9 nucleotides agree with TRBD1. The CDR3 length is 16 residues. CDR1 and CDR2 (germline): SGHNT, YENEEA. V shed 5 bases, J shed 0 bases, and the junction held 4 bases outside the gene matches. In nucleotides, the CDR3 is TGTGCCAGCAGCGCTCGACAGGGGGCGAACACCGGGGAGCTGTTTTTT. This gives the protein CASSARQGANTGELFF.

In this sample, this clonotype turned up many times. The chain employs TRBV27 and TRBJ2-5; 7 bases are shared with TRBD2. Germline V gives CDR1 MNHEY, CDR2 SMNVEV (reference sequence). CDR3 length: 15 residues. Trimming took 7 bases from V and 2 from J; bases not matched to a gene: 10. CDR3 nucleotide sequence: TGTGCCAGCAAGTGGCTAGTCGGGGGGCAAGAGACCCAGTACTTC. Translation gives CASKWLVGGQETQYF.

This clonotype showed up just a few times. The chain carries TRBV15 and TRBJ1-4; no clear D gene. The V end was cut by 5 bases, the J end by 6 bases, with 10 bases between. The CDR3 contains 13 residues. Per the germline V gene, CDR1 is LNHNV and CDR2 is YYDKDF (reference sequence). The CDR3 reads CATSLRVYEKLFF. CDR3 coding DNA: TGTGCCACCAGCCTTAGGGTCTATGAAAAACTGTTTTTT.

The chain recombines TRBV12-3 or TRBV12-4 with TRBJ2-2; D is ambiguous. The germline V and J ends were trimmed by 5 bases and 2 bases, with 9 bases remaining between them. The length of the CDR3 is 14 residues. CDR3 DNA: TGTGCCAGCAGTCCGGACGGAAACACCGGGGAGCTGTTTTTT. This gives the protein CASSPDGNTGELFF.

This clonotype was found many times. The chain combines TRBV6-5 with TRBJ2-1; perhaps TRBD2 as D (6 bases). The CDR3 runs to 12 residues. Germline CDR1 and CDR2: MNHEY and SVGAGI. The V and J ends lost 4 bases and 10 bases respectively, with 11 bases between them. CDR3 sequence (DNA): TGTGCCAGCAGTTCCCTAGCGAGAGAGCAGTTCTTC. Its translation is CASSSLAREQFF.

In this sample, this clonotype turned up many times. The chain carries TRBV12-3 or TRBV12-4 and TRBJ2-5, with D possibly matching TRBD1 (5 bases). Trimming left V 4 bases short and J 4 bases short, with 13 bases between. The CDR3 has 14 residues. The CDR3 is CASSSKTGVETQYF. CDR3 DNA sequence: TGTGCCAGCAGTTCGAAAACAGGTGTAGAGACCCAGTACTTC.

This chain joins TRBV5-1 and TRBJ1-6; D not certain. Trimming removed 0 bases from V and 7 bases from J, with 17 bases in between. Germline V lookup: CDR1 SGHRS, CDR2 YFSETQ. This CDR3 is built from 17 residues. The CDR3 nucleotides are TGCGCCAGCAGCTTGGTTCCCAGTCCAGAATTGAATTCACCCCTCCACTTT. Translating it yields CASSLVPSPELNSPLHF.

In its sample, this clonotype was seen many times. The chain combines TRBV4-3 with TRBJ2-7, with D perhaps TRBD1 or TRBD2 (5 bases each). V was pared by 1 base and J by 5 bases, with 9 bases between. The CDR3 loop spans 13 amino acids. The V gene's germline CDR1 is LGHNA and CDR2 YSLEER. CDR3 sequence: CASSQGGVDEQYF. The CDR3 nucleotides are TGCGCCAGCAGCCAAGGAGGGGTGGACGAGCAGTACTTC.

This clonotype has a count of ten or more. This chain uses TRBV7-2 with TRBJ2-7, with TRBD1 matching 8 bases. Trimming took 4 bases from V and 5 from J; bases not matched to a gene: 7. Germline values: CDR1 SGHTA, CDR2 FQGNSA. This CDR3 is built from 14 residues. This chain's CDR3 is CASSSYTGGNEQYF. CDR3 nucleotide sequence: TGTGCCAGCAGCTCTTATACAGGGGGTAACGAGCAGTACTTC. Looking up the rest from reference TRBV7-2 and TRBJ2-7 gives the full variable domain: GAGVSQSPSNKVTEKGKDVELRCDPISGHTALYWYRQSLGQGLEFLIYFQGNSAPDKSGLPSDRFSAERTGGSVSTLTIQRTQQEDSAVYLCASSSYTGGNEQYFGPGTRLTVT.

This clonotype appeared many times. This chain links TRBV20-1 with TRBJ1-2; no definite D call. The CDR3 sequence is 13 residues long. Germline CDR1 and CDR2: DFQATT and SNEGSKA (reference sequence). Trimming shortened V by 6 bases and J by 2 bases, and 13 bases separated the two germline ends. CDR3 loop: CSATPGYNYGYTF. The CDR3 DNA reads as TGCAGTGCAACACCGGGTTACAACTATGGCTACACCTTC.

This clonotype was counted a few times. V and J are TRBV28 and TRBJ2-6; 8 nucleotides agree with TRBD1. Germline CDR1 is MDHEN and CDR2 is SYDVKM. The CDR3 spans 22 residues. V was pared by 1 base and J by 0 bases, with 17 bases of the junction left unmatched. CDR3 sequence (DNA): TGTGCCAGCAGTTTATTCTCGTTGAGGTCGGACAGGGCCTTCTCTGGGGCCAACGTCCTGACTTTC. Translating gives CASSLFSLRSDRAFSGANVLTF.

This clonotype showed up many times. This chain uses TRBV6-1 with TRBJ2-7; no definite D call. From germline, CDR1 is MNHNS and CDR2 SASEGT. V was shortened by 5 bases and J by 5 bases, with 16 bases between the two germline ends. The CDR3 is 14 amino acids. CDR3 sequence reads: CASSRVMEIHEQYF. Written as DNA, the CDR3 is TGTGCCAGCAGTCGTGTAATGGAGATCCACGAGCAGTACTTC.

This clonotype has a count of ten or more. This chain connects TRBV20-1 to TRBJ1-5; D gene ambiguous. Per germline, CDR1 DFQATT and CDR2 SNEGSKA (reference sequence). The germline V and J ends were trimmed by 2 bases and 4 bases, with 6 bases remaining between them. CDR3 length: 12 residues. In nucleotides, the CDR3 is TGCAGTGCTAGACGGATAAATCAGCCCCAGCATTTT. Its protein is CSARRINQPQHF.

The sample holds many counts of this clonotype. This chain's CDR3 is CSVASSGNTIYF. The CDR3 coding sequence is TGCAGTGTCGCGAGCTCTGGAAACACCATATATTTT. V usage is TRBV20-1 and J usage is TRBJ1-3; D remains ambiguous. Trimming removed 7 bases at V and 0 bases at J, with 7 bases between. The CDR3 length is 12 residues. The germline gives CDR1 DFQATT, CDR2 SNEGSKA (reference sequence).

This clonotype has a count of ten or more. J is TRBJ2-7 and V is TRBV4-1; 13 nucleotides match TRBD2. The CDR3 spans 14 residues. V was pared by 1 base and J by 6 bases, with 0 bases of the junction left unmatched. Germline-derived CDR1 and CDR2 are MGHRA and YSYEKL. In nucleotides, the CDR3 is TGCGCCAGCAGCCAAGGACTAGCGGGAGGCGAGCAGTACTTC. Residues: CASSQGLAGGEQYF.

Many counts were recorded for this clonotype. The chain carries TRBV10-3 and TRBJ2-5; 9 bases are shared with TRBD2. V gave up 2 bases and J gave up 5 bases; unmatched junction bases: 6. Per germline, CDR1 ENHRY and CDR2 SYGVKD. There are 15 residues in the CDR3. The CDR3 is CAISEAGLAGETQYF. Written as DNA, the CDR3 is TGTGCCATCAGTGAGGCGGGACTAGCAGGCGAGACCCAGTACTTC.

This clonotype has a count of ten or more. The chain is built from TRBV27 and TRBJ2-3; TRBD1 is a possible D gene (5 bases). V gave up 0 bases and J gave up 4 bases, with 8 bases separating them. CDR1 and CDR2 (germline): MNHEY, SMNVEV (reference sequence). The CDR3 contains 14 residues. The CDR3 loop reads CASSLSQGADTQYF. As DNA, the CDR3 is TGTGCCAGCAGTTTATCCCAGGGCGCAGATACGCAGTATTTT.

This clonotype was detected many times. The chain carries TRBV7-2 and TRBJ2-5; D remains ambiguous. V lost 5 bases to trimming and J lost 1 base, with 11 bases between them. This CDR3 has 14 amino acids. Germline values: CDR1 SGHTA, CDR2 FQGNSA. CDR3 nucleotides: TGTGCCAGCAGCCGAGGACGGGCCCAAGAGACCCAGTACTTC. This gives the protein CASSRGRAQETQYF.

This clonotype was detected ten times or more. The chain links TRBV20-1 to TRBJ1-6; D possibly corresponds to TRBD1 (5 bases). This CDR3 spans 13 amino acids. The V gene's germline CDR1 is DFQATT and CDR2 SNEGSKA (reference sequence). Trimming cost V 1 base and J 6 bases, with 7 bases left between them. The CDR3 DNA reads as TGCAGTGCTAGAGTAGGGGCTAATTCACCCCTCCACTTT. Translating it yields CSARVGANSPLHF.

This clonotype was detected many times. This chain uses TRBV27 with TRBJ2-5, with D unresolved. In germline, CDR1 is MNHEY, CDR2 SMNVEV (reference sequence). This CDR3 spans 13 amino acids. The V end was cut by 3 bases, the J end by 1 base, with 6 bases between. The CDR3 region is CASSFTVQETQYF. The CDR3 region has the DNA TGTGCCAGCAGTTTCACAGTCCAAGAGACCCAGTACTTC.

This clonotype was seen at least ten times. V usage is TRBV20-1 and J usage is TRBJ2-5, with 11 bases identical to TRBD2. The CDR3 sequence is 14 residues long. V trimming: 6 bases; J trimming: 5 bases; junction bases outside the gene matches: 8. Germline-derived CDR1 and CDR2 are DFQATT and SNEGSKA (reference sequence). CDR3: CSAISGGAWETQYF. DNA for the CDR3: TGCAGTGCGATTAGCGGGGGGGCCTGGGAGACCCAGTACTTC.

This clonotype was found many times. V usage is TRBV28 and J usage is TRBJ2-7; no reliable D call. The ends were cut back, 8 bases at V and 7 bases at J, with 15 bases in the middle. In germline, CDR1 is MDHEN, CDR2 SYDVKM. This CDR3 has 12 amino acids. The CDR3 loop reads CASFAHQREQYF. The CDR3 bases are TGTGCCAGCTTTGCTCACCAGAGGGAGCAGTACTTC.

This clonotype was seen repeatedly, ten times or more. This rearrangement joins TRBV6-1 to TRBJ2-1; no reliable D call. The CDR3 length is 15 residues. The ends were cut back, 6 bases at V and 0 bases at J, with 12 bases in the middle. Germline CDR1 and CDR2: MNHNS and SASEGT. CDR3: CASSKDWNSYNEQFF. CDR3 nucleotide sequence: TGTGCCAGCAGCAAAGACTGGAACTCCTACAATGAGCAGTTCTTC.